This TCR beta chain is from a study of a mutant IDH1 vaccine in newly diagnosed glioma. Overall study context: The study started vaccination 4-6 weeks after radiotherapy alone, or with temozolomide cycles. Before enrollment, the patients had been treated with radiotherapy alone, temozolomide alone, or both together. Most of them had received both.

To note about this clone: Its antigen is as yet unknown.

Specified time point: week 35, safety follow-up. A 20-mer mutant IDH1 peptide at 300 ug was injected subcutaneously with topical imiquimod. There are 13 residues in the CDR3. Looked up from germline, CDR1 is SGHTA and CDR2 is FQGTGA. V was trimmed by 4 bases and J by 5 bases, leaving 6 bases between them. Here immunoSEQ multiplex PCR was the method, and the copy in TCRdb shows in-frame clones only, minus some. The sample includes 60,000 to 75,000 clones, about 88% of them seen just once. This specimen was PBMCs, taken from a glioma patient whose treatment included an IDH1 peptide vaccine. The clonotype comes from a man under 40 with glioma. The gene calls are TRBV7-3 and TRBJ1-6; D unclear. The CDR3 spells CASSSEHNSPLHF. The DNA for the CDR3 is TGTGCCAGCAGCTCCGAGCATAATTCACCCCTCCACTTT.